The clone carrying this T cell receptor beta chain was seen at least ten times. These data are taken from a study of T cells in Graves' hyperthyroidism and ophthalmopathy. Study overall: Peripheral blood was drawn at first diagnosis, prior to all treatment.

For Graves' hyperthyroidism to be stable, ophthalmopathy could not progress within 18 months. The source material, RNA transcripts, was used to amplify TCR beta CDR3 regions. First-round RT-PCR targeting the TCR CDR3 was performed with the HTBI primer set. TCRdb itself ran the multiplex PCR reads through MiXCR, one entry per CDR3 protein. The sample consists of some 760,000 distinct CDR3 sequences, approximately 15% of them appearing once. This CDR3 region has 16 residues. The V end was cut by 5 bases, the J end by 0 bases, with 17 bases between. The germline gives CDR1 MDHEN, CDR2 SYDVKM. The source of this sequence is a woman between 18 and 29 years old with Graves' hyperthyroidism. The sequencing input was blood. The rearrangement joins TRBV28 to TRBJ2-7, with a possible D match to TRBD1 (5 bases). The CDR3 loop is CASSPSDAGFSYEQYF. CDR3 in DNA: TGTGCCAGCAGTCCCTCGGACGCAGGGTTCTCCTACGAGCAGTACTTC.